Only a few counts were recorded for the clone carrying this T cell receptor beta chain. Source study methods: Estimates of nucleated cell counts were drawn from the amplification of reference gene primers. Data came from immunoSEQ multiplex PCR; TCRdb stores just in-frame clones and leaves some out. D and trimming were read from the DNA, whereas the V and J calls and clone size are those reported in that table. The sample lists 80,000 to 100,000 clones, about 85% occurring once. The sample comes from a study of blood T cell repertoires in COVID-19. Study details: The origin of the acute and convalescent COVID-19 samples was the United States, Italy and Spain. From T cells, B-cell-depleted T cells, or PBMCs came the material, which was cDNA or gDNA.

The CDR3 sequence is 13 residues long. From germline, CDR1 is SGHAT and CDR2 FQNNGV. V was cut by 1 base and J by 7 bases, with 5 bases left in between. The rearrangement links TRBV11-2 to TRBJ1-6; no clear D. The receptor comes from a man aged 65-85 years with acute or convalescent COVID-19. The sequencing sample was made of peripheral blood. CDR3 sequence reads: CASSLGPNSPLHF. The CDR3, as DNA: TGTGCCAGCAGCTTAGGGCCCAATTCACCCCTCCACTTT.